The 5 T cell receptor beta chains reported below all come from one sample, sequenced in a study of blood T cells in healthy people across ages. Through a sample-barcoded 5' primer and a J-beta primer mix, a second PCR was run for roughly 7 to 11 cycles. TCRdb analysed the 5' RACE reads with MiXCR anew, one entry per CDR3 protein. The sample lists some 1,800,000 distinct CDR3 sequences, about 39% occurring once. Material: blood. The receptors shown here come from a human donor in good health.

A remark on this clonotype: The junction differs from germline at one of its ends, possibly a read error. The gene calls are TRBV11-1 and TRBJ2-5, with TRBD1 identical over 7 bases. This CDR3 region has 13 residues. Germline V lookup: CDR1 SGHAT, CDR2 FQDESV (reference sequence). The CDR3: CAGSTGVSETQYF. CDR3 in DNA: TGTGCCGGCAGTACAGGGGTTTCAGAGACCCAGTACTTC. Variable domain in full (rest from reference TRBV11-1 and TRBJ2-5): EAEVAQSPRYKITEKSQAVAFWCDPISGHATLYWYRQILGQGPELLVQFQDESVVDDSQLPKDRFSAERLKGVDSTLKIQPAELGDSAMYLCAGSTGVSETQYFGPGTRLLVL.

The J gene is TRBJ2-4, the V gene TRBV27, with 8 bases fitting TRBD2. The J call may be wrong; the DNA end is better matched by TRBJ2-7. Germline V CDR1 and CDR2: MNHEY, SMNVEV (reference sequence). The CDR3 runs to 14 residues. CDR3 sequence reads: CASQAGGASLEQYF. CDR3 bases: TGTGCCTCACAAGCCGGGGGGGCCTCACTCGAGCAGTACTTC.

The V call is TRBV4-2, the J call TRBJ1-2; 8 nucleotides align to TRBD1. With V trimmed by 1 base and J by 6 bases, 4 bases remained unmatched. Germline values: CDR1 LGHNA, CDR2 YNFKEQ. The CDR3 has 14 residues. The CDR3 nucleotides read TGTGCCAGCAGCCAAGTGAGACAGGGGAATGGCTACACCTTC. It is translated as CASSQVRQGNGYTF.

The sample holds a few counts of this clonotype. The chain recombines TRBV29-1 with TRBJ2-1; D not certain. V was shortened by 4 bases and J by 0 bases, with 7 bases between the two germline ends. Looked up from germline, CDR1 is SQVTM and CDR2 is ANQGSEA. The CDR3 loop spans 13 amino acids. The CDR3 sequence: CSVAWSSYNEQFF. The CDR3, as DNA: TGCAGCGTTGCCTGGAGCTCCTACAATGAGCAGTTCTTC.

This clonotype has a handful of counts. This sequence joins TRBV5-4 and TRBJ2-3; D is unresolved. V lost 0 bases and J 0 bases, leaving 11 bases between the germline ends. The CDR3 runs 16 residues. The germline CDR1 and CDR2 sequences are SGHNT and YYREEE (reference sequence). CDR3 sequence: CASSLEASASTDTQYF. The CDR3 DNA reads as TGTGCCAGCAGCTTGGAGGCGAGCGCCAGCACAGATACGCAGTATTTT.